This TCR beta chain was obtained from a study of regulatory T cells in long-lasting Graves disease. Study details: For a period under 3 months, newly diagnosed Graves' patients had taken antithyroid drugs.

V shed 3 bases, J shed 0 bases, and the junction held 2 bases outside the gene matches. CDR1 is KGHDR, CDR2 SFDVKD, per germline. The CDR3 contains 16 residues. The time point denotes: newly diagnosed GD, antithyroid drugs for less than 3 months. PBMC RNA was the source of the TCR library. Through Arm-PCR of CDR3 regions and iRepertoire HTBI primers, TCR beta libraries were built. Each CDR3 protein is one row after TCRdb ran MiXCR on the multiplex PCR reads. The profile covers roughly 610,000 distinct CDR3 sequences, with roughly 15% appearing a single time and 18% taken by the ten largest. These records were also assigned to another study, of T cells in Graves' hyperthyroidism and ophthalmopathy. That work adds: HTBI primers were employed in a first-round RT-PCR of the TCR CDR3.

The chain employs TRBV24-1 and TRBJ2-1; 9 positions match TRBD2. This receptor was obtained from a woman in her twenties or thirties with Graves disease. Sequences were derived from peripheral blood mononuclear cells (PBMCs), sampled at new diagnosis, from a patient treated with antithyroid drugs. DNA for the CDR3: TGTGCCACCAGTGATATGACTAGCGGCTCCTACAATGAGCAGTTCTTC. As protein: CATSDMTSGSYNEQFF.